The clone carrying this T cell receptor (beta chain) has more than one count but fewer than ten. Its antigen is undetermined. V was shortened by 7 bases and J by 1 base, with 16 bases between the two germline ends. Germline CDR1 reads MNHNS; CDR2 reads SASEGT. This CDR3 has 15 amino acids. The data were obtained in a study of T cell repertoires in cytomegalovirus infection. About the study: CMV epitopes, recently identified HLA-C-restricted and well-studied HLA-B-restricted, were used. Indications came from public TCR beta signatures; they pointed to CMV infection and to a matching HLA type.

MiXCR, applied by TCRdb to the reads, yields one record per CDR3 protein. The sample has about 700,000 distinct CDR3 sequences, roughly 33% seen once; the top ten hold roughly 18%. The material was cultured PBMCs, obtained from culture after CMV antigen stimulation. This TCR came from a human donor in good health (CMV status not recorded). Some clones in this sample may be carry-over from other donors' samples. The chain has TRBV6-1 and TRBJ1-2; tentative D call: TRBD1 (5 bases). The CDR3 loop reads CASTKPFGGNYGYTF. CDR3 DNA sequence: TGTGCCAGCACCAAACCATTTGGGGGTAACTATGGCTACACCTTC.